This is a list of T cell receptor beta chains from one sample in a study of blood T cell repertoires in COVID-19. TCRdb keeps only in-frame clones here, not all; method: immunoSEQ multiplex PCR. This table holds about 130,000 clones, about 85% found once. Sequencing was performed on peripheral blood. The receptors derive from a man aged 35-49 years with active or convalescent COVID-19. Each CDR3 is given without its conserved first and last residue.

CDR3 protein: ASSRGNTQY
V gene: TRBV5-1
J gene: TRBJ2-3
CDR3 length: 9

CDR3 protein: ASRGGGMPDTQY
V gene: TRBV19
J gene: TRBJ2-3
CDR3 length: 12

CDR3 protein: SVSQGSEAF
V gene: TRBV29-1
J gene: TRBJ1-1
CDR3 length: 9

CDR3 protein: ASSYPEGESPLH
V gene: TRBV6-6
J gene: TRBJ1-6
CDR3 length: 12

CDR3 protein: ASSQGLAGRDTQY
V gene: TRBV4-1
J gene: TRBJ2-3
CDR3 length: 13

CDR3 protein: ASSYAEDRASAF
V gene: TRBV6-5
J gene: TRBJ1-1
CDR3 length: 12

CDR3 protein: ASSSYPGTTLRNEQF
V gene: TRBV11-2
J gene: TRBJ2-1
CDR3 length: 15

CDR3 protein: SARRGNLQETQY
V gene: TRBV29-1
J gene: TRBJ2-5
CDR3 length: 12

CDR3 protein: ASSQSTGWAGELF
V gene: TRBV4-3
J gene: TRBJ2-2
CDR3 length: 13

CDR3 protein: ASSRQGVNTGELF
V gene: TRBV6-5
J gene: TRBJ2-2
CDR3 length: 13

CDR3 protein: ASSVDRAGEQY
V gene: TRBV5-1
J gene: TRBJ2-7
CDR3 length: 11

CDR3 protein: ASSQSLKSYEQY
V gene: TRBV14
J gene: TRBJ2-7
CDR3 length: 12

CDR3 protein: ASSVFGGLETQY
V gene: TRBV9
J gene: TRBJ2-5
CDR3 length: 12

CDR3 protein: ASSHLQAGGAF
V gene: TRBV4-3
J gene: TRBJ1-1
CDR3 length: 11

CDR3 protein: ASSYGQGTNEQF
V gene: TRBV6-6
J gene: TRBJ2-1
CDR3 length: 12

CDR3 protein: ASTLGGATVYT
V gene: TRBV12-3/TRBV12-4
J gene: TRBJ1-2
CDR3 length: 11

CDR3 protein: ASSWGGTSGTDTQY
V gene: TRBV7-2
J gene: TRBJ2-3
CDR3 length: 14

CDR3 protein: ASSPGGTGNTEAF
V gene: TRBV5-4
J gene: TRBJ1-1
CDR3 length: 13

CDR3 protein: ASSSSSYEQY
V gene: TRBV19
J gene: TRBJ2-7
CDR3 length: 10

CDR3 protein: ASSLQGVYGYT
V gene: TRBV12-3/TRBV12-4
J gene: TRBJ1-2
CDR3 length: 11

CDR3 protein: ASSYARSGITTSYEQY
V gene: TRBV6-2/TRBV6-3
J gene: TRBJ2-7
CDR3 length: 16

CDR3 protein: ASSGVTDTQY
V gene: TRBV12-3/TRBV12-4
J gene: TRBJ2-3
CDR3 length: 10

CDR3 protein: ASSTHEAF
V gene: TRBV12-3/TRBV12-4
J gene: TRBJ1-1
CDR3 length: 8

CDR3 protein: ASSRGYPGELF
V gene: TRBV2
J gene: TRBJ2-2
CDR3 length: 11

CDR3 protein: ASSLGYVNTEAF
V gene: TRBV5-4
J gene: TRBJ1-1
CDR3 length: 12

CDR3 protein: ATAVQTGVGSPLH
V gene: TRBV5-1
J gene: TRBJ1-6
CDR3 length: 13

CDR3 protein: ASSPSSGGAYEQY
V gene: TRBV18
J gene: TRBJ2-7
CDR3 length: 13

CDR3 protein: ASSDGLTGNTIY
V gene: TRBV6-1
J gene: TRBJ1-3
CDR3 length: 12

CDR3 protein: ASSQELAGQGHDEQF
V gene: TRBV3-1/TRBV3-2
J gene: TRBJ2-1
CDR3 length: 15

CDR3 protein: ASSLNGVEGTEAF
V gene: TRBV5-5
J gene: TRBJ1-1
CDR3 length: 13

CDR3 protein: ASSLRGRAGGELF
V gene: TRBV11-1
J gene: TRBJ2-2
CDR3 length: 13

CDR3 protein: SASLGGSDTGELF
V gene: TRBV20-1
J gene: TRBJ2-2
CDR3 length: 13

CDR3 protein: ASSLELAGGETQY
V gene: TRBV5-4
J gene: TRBJ2-5
CDR3 length: 13

CDR3 protein: ASSLGGTGRNEQF
V gene: TRBV7-2
J gene: TRBJ2-1
CDR3 length: 13

CDR3 protein: ASSFRVGNQPQH
V gene: TRBV27
J gene: TRBJ1-5
CDR3 length: 12

CDR3 protein: ATSRDEASSGNTIY
V gene: TRBV15
J gene: TRBJ1-3
CDR3 length: 14

CDR3 protein: ASSPIRDNYEQY
V gene: TRBV18
J gene: TRBJ2-7
CDR3 length: 12

CDR3 protein: SSRRGQETQY
V gene: TRBV29-1
J gene: TRBJ2-5
CDR3 length: 10

CDR3 protein: ASKASLKGQYEQY
V gene: TRBV19
J gene: TRBJ2-7
CDR3 length: 13

CDR3 protein: ASSFFPVPQGEETQY
V gene: TRBV5-6
J gene: TRBJ2-5
CDR3 length: 15

CDR3 protein: ASSFGERGTEAF
V gene: TRBV6-6
J gene: TRBJ1-1
CDR3 length: 12

CDR3 protein: ASSQQTDYEQY
V gene: TRBV14
J gene: TRBJ2-7
CDR3 length: 11

CDR3 protein: ASSKDRKSSYNSPLH
V gene: TRBV21-1
J gene: TRBJ1-6
CDR3 length: 15

CDR3 protein: ASRQGWNTEAF
V gene: TRBV6-4
J gene: TRBJ1-1
CDR3 length: 11

CDR3 protein: ASSWTSGATDTQY
V gene: TRBV7-2
J gene: TRBJ2-3
CDR3 length: 13

CDR3 protein: ASSLQGLALYGYT
V gene: TRBV18
J gene: TRBJ1-2
CDR3 length: 13

CDR3 protein: ASSLQGGQPQH
V gene: TRBV3-1/TRBV3-2
J gene: TRBJ1-5
CDR3 length: 11

CDR3 protein: ASGLGGGADTQY
V gene: TRBV2
J gene: TRBJ2-3
CDR3 length: 12

CDR3 protein: SASQGSGYNEQF
V gene: TRBV20-1
J gene: TRBJ2-1
CDR3 length: 12

CDR3 protein: ASSGSPGQGSAGELF
V gene: TRBV25-1
J gene: TRBJ2-2
CDR3 length: 15

CDR3 protein: ASSPGSGPPFNEKLF
V gene: TRBV9
J gene: TRBJ1-4
CDR3 length: 15

CDR3 protein: ASSLSWGPYGYT
V gene: TRBV27
J gene: TRBJ1-2
CDR3 length: 12

CDR3 protein: ASSFSGGTEAF
V gene: TRBV27
J gene: TRBJ1-1
CDR3 length: 11

CDR3 protein: ASRTGGPTDTQY
V gene: TRBV5-1
J gene: TRBJ2-3
CDR3 length: 12

CDR3 protein: ASSRETGEGNEQY
V gene: TRBV6-5
J gene: TRBJ2-7
CDR3 length: 13

CDR3 protein: ASSFRRQGDNEQF
V gene: TRBV5-6
J gene: TRBJ2-1
CDR3 length: 13

CDR3 protein: ASSVGDRLGNTIY
V gene: TRBV9
J gene: TRBJ1-3
CDR3 length: 13

CDR3 protein: ATTGTEKDTQY
V gene: TRBV10-3
J gene: TRBJ2-3
CDR3 length: 11

CDR3 protein: ASSDREGYTEAF
V gene: TRBV6-4
J gene: TRBJ1-1
CDR3 length: 12